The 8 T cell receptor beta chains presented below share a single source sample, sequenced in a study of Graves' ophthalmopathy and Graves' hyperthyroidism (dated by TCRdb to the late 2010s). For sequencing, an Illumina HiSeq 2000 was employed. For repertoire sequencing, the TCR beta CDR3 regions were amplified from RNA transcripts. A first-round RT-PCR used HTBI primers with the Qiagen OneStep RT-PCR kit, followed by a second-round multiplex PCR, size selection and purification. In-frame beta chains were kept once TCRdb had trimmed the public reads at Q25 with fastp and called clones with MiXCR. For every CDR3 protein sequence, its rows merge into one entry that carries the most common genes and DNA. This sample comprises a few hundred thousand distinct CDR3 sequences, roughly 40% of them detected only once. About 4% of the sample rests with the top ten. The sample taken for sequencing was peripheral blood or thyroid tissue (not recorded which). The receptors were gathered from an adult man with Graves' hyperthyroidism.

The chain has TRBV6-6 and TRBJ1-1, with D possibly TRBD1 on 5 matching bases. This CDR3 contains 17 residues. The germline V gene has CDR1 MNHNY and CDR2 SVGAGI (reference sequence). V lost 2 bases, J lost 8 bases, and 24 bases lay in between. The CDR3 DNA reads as TGTGCCAGCAGTTACCCTCCAATCCGGCAGGGACGCATAGAAGCTTTCTTT. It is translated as CASSYPPIRQGRIEAFF.

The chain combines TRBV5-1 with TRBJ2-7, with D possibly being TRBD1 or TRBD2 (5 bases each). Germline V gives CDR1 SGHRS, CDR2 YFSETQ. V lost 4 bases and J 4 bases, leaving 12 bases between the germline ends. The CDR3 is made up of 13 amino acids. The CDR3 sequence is CASSPGRGYEQYF. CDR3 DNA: TGCGCCAGCAGCCCGGGACGGGGATACGAGCAGTACTTC.

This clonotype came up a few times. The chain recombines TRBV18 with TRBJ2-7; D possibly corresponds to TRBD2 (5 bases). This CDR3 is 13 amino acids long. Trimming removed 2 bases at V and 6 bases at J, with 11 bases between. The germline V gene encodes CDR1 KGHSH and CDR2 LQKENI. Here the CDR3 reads CASSPDTRGEQYF. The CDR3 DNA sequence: TGTGCCAGCTCACCAGATACCCGGGGCGAGCAGTACTTC. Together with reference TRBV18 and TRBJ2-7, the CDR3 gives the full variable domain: NAGVMQNPRHLVRRRGQEARLRCSPMKGHSHVYWYRQLPEEGLKFMVYLQKENIIDESGMPKERFSAEFPKEGPSILRIQQVVRGDSAAYFCASSPDTRGEQYFGPGTRLTVT.

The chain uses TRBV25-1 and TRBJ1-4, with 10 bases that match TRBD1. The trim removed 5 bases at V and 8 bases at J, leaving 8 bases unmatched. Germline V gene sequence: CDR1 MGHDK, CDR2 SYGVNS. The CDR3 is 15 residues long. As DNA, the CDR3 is TGTGCCAGCAGTCGGACAGGGGGGCAAAACGAAAAACTGTTTTTT. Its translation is CASSRTGGQNEKLFF.

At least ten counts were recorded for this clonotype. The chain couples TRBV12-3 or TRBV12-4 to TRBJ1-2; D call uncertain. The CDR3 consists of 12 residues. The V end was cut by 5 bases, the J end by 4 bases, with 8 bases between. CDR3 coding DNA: TGTGCCAGCAGTAGAGGGCTCTATGGCTACACCTTC. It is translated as CASSRGLYGYTF.

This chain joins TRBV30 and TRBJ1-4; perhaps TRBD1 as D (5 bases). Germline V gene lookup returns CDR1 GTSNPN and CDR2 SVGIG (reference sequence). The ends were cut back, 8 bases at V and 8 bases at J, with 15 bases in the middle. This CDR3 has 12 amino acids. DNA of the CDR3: TGTGCCCGTCAGGGAGAGGCGGAAAAACTGTTTTTT. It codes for CARQGEAEKLFF.

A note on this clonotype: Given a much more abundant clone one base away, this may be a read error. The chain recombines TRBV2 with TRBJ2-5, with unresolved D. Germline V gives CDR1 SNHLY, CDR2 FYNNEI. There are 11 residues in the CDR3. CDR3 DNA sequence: TGTGCCAGCAGTCAAAAGGAGACCCAGCACTTC. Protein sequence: CASSQKETQHF.

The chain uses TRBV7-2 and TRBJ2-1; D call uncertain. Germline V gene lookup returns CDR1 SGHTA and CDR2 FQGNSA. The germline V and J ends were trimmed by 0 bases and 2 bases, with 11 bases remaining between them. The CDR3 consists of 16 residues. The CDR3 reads CASSLAFQATYNEQFF. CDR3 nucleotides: TGTGCCAGCAGCTTAGCGTTTCAGGCCACCTACAATGAGCAGTTCTTC.